The 9 T cell receptor beta chains presented below share a single source sample, sequenced in a study of identical twins. TCRdb reprocessed the 5' RACE reads via MiXCR and lists one record per CDR3 protein. The profile shows about 240,000 distinct CDR3 sequences, about 10% of them singletons. The sample comprised memory T cells sorted from blood. These receptors came from a man aged 50-60 years in good health.

The rearrangement joins TRBV2 to TRBJ2-3, with TRBD1 matching over 7 bases. The CDR3 sequence is 14 residues long. Germline trimming cut 6 bases from V and 2 bases from J; bases unmatched to any gene: 5. Germline V gene sequence: CDR1 SNHLY, CDR2 FYNNEI. The CDR3 is CASSRGFPTDTQYF. The DNA for the CDR3 is TGTGCCAGCAGCAGGGGGTTTCCCACAGATACGCAGTATTTT.

This clonotype was counted at least ten times. The chain recombines TRBV7-2 with TRBJ1-2; unclear D gene. V shed 5 bases and J shed 4 bases, with 11 bases lying between them. This CDR3 contains 13 residues. Germline CDR1 SGHTA, CDR2 FQGNSA. The CDR3 sequence is CASSLGPAYGYTF. The CDR3 DNA reads TGTGCCAGCAGCCTTGGACCGGCCTATGGCTACACCTTC.

This clonotype was seen ten or more times. The chain uses TRBV6-5 and TRBJ1-6, with a tentative D call TRBD1 (5 bases). V was shortened by 2 bases and J by 12 bases, with 14 bases between the two germline ends. The CDR3 is 14 residues long. The germline V gene has CDR1 MNHEY and CDR2 SVGAGI. CDR3 sequence reads: CASSYAVGGGPLHF. Written as DNA, the CDR3 is TGTGCCAGCAGTTACGCAGTTGGGGGTGGACCCCTCCACTTT.

This clonotype has a count of ten or more. This sequence joins TRBV20-1 and TRBJ1-5, with TRBD1 matching 7 bases. Germline V CDR1 and CDR2: DFQATT, SNEGSKA (reference sequence). Trimming at V came to 5 bases and at J to 4 bases, leaving 11 bases not matched to a gene. This CDR3 is built from 15 residues. CDR3 nucleotides: TGCAGTGCTGTAAACCCGGGACAGCTTAATCAGCCCCAGCATTTT. It translates to CSAVNPGQLNQPQHF.

The V and J genes are TRBV10-3 and TRBJ1-1; D remains ambiguous. The CDR3 runs 14 residues. Trimming took off 3 bases at V and 0 bases at J, with 8 bases between the two ends. Per germline, CDR1 ENHRY and CDR2 SYGVKD. CDR3 in amino acids: CAISDGRMNTEAFF. The CDR3 region has the DNA TGTGCCATCAGTGATGGTCGCATGAACACTGAAGCTTTCTTT.

There are a few counts of this clonotype. The rearrangement joins TRBV15 to TRBJ2-7, with 7 bases aligning to TRBD1. The CDR3 sequence is 15 residues long. The J segment lost 3 bases and the V segment lost 0 bases, leaving 5 bases of the junction unmatched. Germline V gene lookup returns CDR1 LNHNV and CDR2 YYDKDF (reference sequence). CDR3 coding DNA: TGTGCCACCAGCAGAGATTGGCGGACAGGCTACGAGCAGTACTTC. It is translated as CATSRDWRTGYEQYF.

This clonotype was picked up many times. The rearrangement joins TRBV3-1 to TRBJ2-2; maybe TRBD1 (6 bases). The germline V gene encodes CDR1 LGHDT and CDR2 YNNKEL (reference sequence). This CDR3 is 17 amino acids long. V lost 0 bases and J lost 2, with 13 bases in between. CDR3 in DNA: TGTGCCAGCAGCCAAGACCCAACAGGGACCAACACCGGGGAGCTGTTTTTT. Protein sequence: CASSQDPTGTNTGELFF.

The chain employs TRBV7-2 and TRBJ1-2, with unresolved D. CDR1 and CDR2 from the germline V gene are SGHTA and FQGNSA. The CDR3 consists of 14 residues. V lost 5 bases and J 4 bases, leaving 14 bases between the germline ends. CDR3 loop: CASSPLIDGYGYTF. The CDR3 bases are TGTGCCAGCAGCCCCCTCATCGATGGCTATGGCTACACCTTC.

The J gene is TRBJ1-1, the V gene TRBV5-1; TRBD1 matches at 10 bases. Germline assignment: CDR1 SGHRS and CDR2 YFSETQ. After removal of 4 bases from V and 3 bases from J, the junction contained 3 bases not matched to a gene. CDR3 length equals 14 residues. CDR3 bases: TGCGCCAGCAGCAAAGACAGGGGGCACACTGAAGCTTTCTTT. It translates to CASSKDRGHTEAFF.